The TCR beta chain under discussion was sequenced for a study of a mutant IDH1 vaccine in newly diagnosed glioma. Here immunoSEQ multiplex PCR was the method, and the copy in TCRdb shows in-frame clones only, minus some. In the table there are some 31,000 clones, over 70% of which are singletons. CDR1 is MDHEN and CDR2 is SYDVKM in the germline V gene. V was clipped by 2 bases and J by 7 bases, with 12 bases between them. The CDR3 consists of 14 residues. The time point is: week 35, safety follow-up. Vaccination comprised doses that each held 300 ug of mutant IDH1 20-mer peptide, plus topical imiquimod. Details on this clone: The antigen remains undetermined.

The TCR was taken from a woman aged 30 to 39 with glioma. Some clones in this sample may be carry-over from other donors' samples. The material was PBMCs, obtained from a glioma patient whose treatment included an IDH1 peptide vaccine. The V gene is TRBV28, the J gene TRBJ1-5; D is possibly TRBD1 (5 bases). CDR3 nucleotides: TGTGCCAGCAGTTTAAGGGGCCGGGGGCAGCCCCAGCATTTT. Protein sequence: CASSLRGRGQPQHF.